This TCR beta chain originates from a study of neurological immune-mediated disorders. Overall study results and limits: The greatest TCR clonal expansion appeared in HTLV-1-associated myelopathy and the smallest, falling below healthy controls, in multiple sclerosis. The absence of shared CDR3 amino acid sequences among expanded clones across subjects suggests private repertoires in all groups.

This clonotype was observed many times. Its matching antigen is unknown. One entry per CDR3 protein, called by TCRdb with MiXCR from the 5' RACE reads. The sample records tens of thousands of distinct CDR3 sequences, 7.2% being singletons. A blood bank in Maryland, USA, provided the volunteers who served as healthy controls. The cell input for sorted libraries was 950,000 to 1,000,000, and those cells were CD4+ or CD8+ T cells. The receptor's source is a man aged 50-60 years in good health. The sample consisted of CD4+ T cells from blood.

In nucleotides, the CDR3 is TGCAGTGCTAGAGATGGGTTCAGGAGGGGGCCCGCGGGCTATGGCTACACCTTC. Amino acid sequence: CSARDGFRRGPAGYGYTF. This chain uses TRBV20-1 with TRBJ1-2; 7 positions match TRBD1. The CDR3 covers 18 residues. The ends lost 0 bases at V and 4 bases at J; junction bases unmatched: 17. Germline V gives CDR1 DFQATT, CDR2 SNEGSKA (reference sequence).